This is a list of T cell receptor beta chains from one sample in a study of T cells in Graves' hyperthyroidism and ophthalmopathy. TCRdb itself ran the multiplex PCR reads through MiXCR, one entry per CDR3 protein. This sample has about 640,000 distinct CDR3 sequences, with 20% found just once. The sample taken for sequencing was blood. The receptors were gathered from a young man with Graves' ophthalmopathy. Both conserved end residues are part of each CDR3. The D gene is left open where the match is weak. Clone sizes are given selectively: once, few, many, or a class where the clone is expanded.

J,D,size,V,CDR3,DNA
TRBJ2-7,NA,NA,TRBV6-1,CASTGTPYSYEQYF,TGTGCCAGCACCGGGACCCCTTACTCCTACGAGCAGTACTTC
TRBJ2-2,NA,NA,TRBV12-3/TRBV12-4,CASSASQSPVTGELFF,TGTGCCAGCAGCGCCTCCCAAAGCCCGGTGACCGGGGAGCTGTTTTTT
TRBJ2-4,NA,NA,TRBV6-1,CACGGFGTDKNIQYF,TGTGCCTGCGGAGGATTCGGGACGGACAAAAACATTCAGTACTTC
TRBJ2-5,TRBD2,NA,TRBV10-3,CAISGRLAGEETQYF,TGTGCCATCAGTGGGAGACTAGCGGGAGAAGAGACCCAGTACTTC
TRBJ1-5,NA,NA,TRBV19,CASSIGQPQHF,TGTGCCAGTAGTATAGGTCAGCCCCAGCATTTT
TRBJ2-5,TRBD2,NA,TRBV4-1,CASSDARASGQETQYF,TGCGCCAGCAGCGATGCTCGGGCTAGCGGACAAGAGACCCAGTACTTC
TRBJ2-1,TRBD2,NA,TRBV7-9,CASSLGGGGASGSLFF,TGTGCCAGCAGCTTAGGGGGGGGAGGGGCTAGCGGGAGCTTGTTCTTC
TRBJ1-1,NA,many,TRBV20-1,CSASQGREAFF,TGCAGTGCTAGCCAGGGGAGGGAAGCTTTCTTT
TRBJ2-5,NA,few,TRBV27,CASSTTGTWETQYF,TGTGCCAGCAGTACGACAGGCACCTGGGAGACCCAGTACTTC
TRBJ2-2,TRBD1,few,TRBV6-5,CASSWRGQGIGELFF,TGTGCCAGCAGTTGGCGCGGACAGGGGATCGGGGAGCTGTTTTTT
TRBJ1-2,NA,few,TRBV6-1,CASRTLFYPNGGGYTF,TGTGCCAGCAGGACCCTTTTCTATCCGAATGGAGGAGGCTACACCTTC
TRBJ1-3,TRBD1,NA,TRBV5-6,CASKGTGDQGRSGNTIYF,TGTGCCAGCAAAGGGACAGGGGACCAAGGGAGGTCTGGAAACACCATATATTTT
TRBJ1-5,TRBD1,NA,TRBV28,CASSQPGQNSNQPQHF,TGTGCCAGCAGTCAGCCGGGACAGAATAGCAATCAGCCCCAGCATTTT
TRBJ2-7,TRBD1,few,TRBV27,CASSSTRQGATGEQYF,TGTGCCAGCAGTTCCACGAGGCAGGGGGCGACCGGGGAGCAGTACTTC
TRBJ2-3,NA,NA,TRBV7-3,CASSPGSFTDTQYF,TGTGCCAGCAGCCCCGGGAGTTTCACAGATACGCAGTATTTT
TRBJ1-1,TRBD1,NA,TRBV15,CATSRDRDRGPYTEAFF,TGTGCCACCAGCAGAGATCGGGACAGGGGGCCGTACACTGAAGCTTTCTTT
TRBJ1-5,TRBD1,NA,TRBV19,CASSFTGERNQPQHF,TGTGCCAGTTCTTTTACAGGGGAACGCAATCAGCCCCAGCATTTT
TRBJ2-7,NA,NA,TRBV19,CASGPGHRYEQYF,TGTGCCAGTGGACCCGGACATCGCTACGAGCAGTACTTC
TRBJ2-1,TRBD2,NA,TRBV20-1,CSAKLSGSSYNEQFF,TGCAGTGCCAAACTTAGCGGGAGCTCCTACAATGAGCAGTTCTTC
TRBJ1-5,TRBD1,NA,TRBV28,CASGRQGVNQPQHF,TGTGCCAGCGGACGACAGGGAGTTAATCAGCCCCAGCATTTT
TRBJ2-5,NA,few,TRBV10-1,CASSEKGTETQYF,TGCGCCAGCAGTGAAAAGGGGACAGAGACCCAGTACTTC
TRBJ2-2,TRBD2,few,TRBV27,CASSFLGLANTGELFF,TGTGCCAGCAGTTTCCTAGGACTAGCTAACACCGGGGAGCTGTTTTTT
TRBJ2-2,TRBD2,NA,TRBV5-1,CASSYGAGRGTGELFF,TGCGCCAGCAGCTACGGGGCCGGGAGGGGAACCGGGGAGCTGTTTTTT
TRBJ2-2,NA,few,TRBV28,CASSPAGHLNTGELFF,TGTGCCAGCAGTCCCGCGGGACACTTGAACACCGGGGAGCTGTTTTTT
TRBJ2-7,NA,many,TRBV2,CASSERPGSHEQYF,TGTGCCAGCAGTGAAAGGCCGGGTTCCCACGAGCAGTACTTC
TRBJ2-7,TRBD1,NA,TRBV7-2,CASSLATGGYEQYF,TGTGCCAGCAGCTTAGCGACAGGGGGCTACGAGCAGTACTTC
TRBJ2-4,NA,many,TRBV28,CASSFPLGVGNIQYF,TGTGCCAGCAGTTTCCCTCTGGGGGTGGGGAACATTCAGTACTTC
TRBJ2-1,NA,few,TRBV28,CASSTGHVHSYNEQFF,TGTGCCAGCAGTACAGGACATGTCCATTCCTACAATGAGCAGTTCTTC
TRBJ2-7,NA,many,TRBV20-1,CSASTTTSYEQYF,TGCAGTGCTAGTACGACAACCTCCTACGAGCAGTACTTC
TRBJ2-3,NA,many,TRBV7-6,CASSLKYRKTDTQYF,TGTGCCAGCAGCCTAAAATACAGGAAAACAGATACGCAGTATTTT
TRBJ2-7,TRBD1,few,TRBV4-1,CASSQPGQGHYEQYF,TGCGCCAGCAGCCAGCCGGGACAGGGACACTACGAGCAGTACTTC
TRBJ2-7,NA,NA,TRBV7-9,CASTAHPLGPYSYEQYF,TGTGCCAGCACAGCTCATCCCTTGGGGCCCTACTCCTACGAGCAGTACTTC
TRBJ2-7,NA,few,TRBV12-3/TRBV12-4,CASRPGTLTSYERYF,TGTGCCAGCAGACCCGGGACACTGACCTCCTACGAGCGGTACTTC
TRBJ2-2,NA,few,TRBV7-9,CASTRGGNTGELFF,TGTGCCAGCACCCGGGGAGGAAACACCGGGGAGCTGTTTTTT
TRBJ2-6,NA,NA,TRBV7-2,CASLKGFGANVLTF,TGTGCCAGCCTTAAGGGATTTGGGGCCAACGTCCTGACTTTC
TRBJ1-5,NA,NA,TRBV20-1,CSAKPGEVGQPQHF,TGCAGTGCTAAACCAGGGGAGGTGGGTCAGCCCCAGCATTTT
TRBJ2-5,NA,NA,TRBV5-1,CASSLALRKETQYF,TGCGCCAGCAGCTTGGCCTTGAGAAAAGAGACCCAGTACTTC
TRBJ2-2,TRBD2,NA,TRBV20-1,CSARAIRTSGLSNTGELFF,TGCAGTGCTAGAGCGATCAGGACTAGCGGGCTTTCGAACACCGGGGAGCTGTTTTTT
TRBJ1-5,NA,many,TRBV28,CASSYPGVASNQPQHF,TGTGCCAGCTCCTACCCCGGGGTAGCTAGCAATCAGCCCCAGCATTTT
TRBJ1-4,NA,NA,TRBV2,CASSEVGAWQINEKLFF,TGTGCCAGCAGTGAAGTGGGGGCTTGGCAGATTAATGAAAAACTGTTTTTT
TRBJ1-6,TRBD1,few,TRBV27,CASSPLGTGLGSPLHF,TGTGCCAGCAGTCCCCTGGGGACAGGGCTCGGGTCACCCCTCCACTTT
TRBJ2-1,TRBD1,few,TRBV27,CASSFPDVDRGYNEQFF,TGTGCCAGCAGTTTCCCGGACGTTGACAGGGGATACAATGAGCAGTTCTTC
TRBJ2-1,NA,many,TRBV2,CASSELWTDEQFF,TGTGCCAGCAGCGAATTATGGACGGATGAGCAGTTCTTC
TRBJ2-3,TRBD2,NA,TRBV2,CASSDPLAGVDTQYF,TGTGCCAGCAGTGATCCCCTAGCGGGAGTGGATACGCAGTATTTT
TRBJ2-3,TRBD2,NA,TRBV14,CASSQVPGGTTDTQYF,TGTGCCAGCAGCCAAGTTCCGGGAGGGACCACAGATACGCAGTATTTT
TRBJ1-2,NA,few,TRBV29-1,CSVPGLTYGYTF,TGCAGCGTACCGGGCCTGACTTATGGCTACACCTTC
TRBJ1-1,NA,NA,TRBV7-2,CASSTFPRGSRANTEAFF,TGTGCCAGCAGTACATTCCCTCGCGGCTCTAGGGCGAACACTGAAGCTTTCTTT
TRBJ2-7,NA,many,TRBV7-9,CASSLTGNSYEQYF,TGTGCCAGCAGCTTAACAGGGAACTCCTACGAGCAGTACTTC
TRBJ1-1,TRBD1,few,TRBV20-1,CSARRQGTKMEAFF,TGCAGTGCTAGGCGACAGGGAACAAAGATGGAAGCTTTCTTT
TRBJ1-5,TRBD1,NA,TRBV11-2,CASSLEQGETQHF,TGTGCCAGCAGCTTAGAACAGGGGGAGACCCAGCATTTT
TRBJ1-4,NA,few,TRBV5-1,CASSFRQNEKLFF,TGCGCCAGCAGCTTCCGGCAGAACGAAAAACTGTTTTTT
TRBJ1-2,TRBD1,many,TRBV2,CASSGDRGPYGYTF,TGTGCCAGCAGTGGGGACAGGGGGCCCTATGGCTACACCTTC
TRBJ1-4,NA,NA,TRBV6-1,CASRDSNNEKLFF,TGTGCCAGCAGGGACAGTAATAATGAAAAACTGTTTTTT
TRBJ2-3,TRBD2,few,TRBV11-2,CASSLGAGNTDTQYF,TGTGCCAGCAGCTTAGGAGCGGGGAACACAGATACGCAGTATTTT
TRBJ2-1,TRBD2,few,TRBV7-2,CASSLPGGIEFF,TGTGCCAGCAGCTTACCGGGAGGAATAGAGTTCTTC